This T cell receptor beta chain was identified during a study of OX40 agonist ivuxolimab in advanced cancers. TCRdb's table, derived via immunoSEQ multiplex PCR, lists solely in-frame clones and lacks some. The data hold about 7,700 clones, with 79% observed a single time. The material was CD4+ or CD8+ T cells sorted from blood, obtained in a trial of the OX40 agonist ivuxolimab. The TCR originated in an adult with an advanced solid tumor such as melanoma, head and neck, liver or kidney cancer.

The CDR3 here is CASSYASGGAGIDTQYF. Here the CDR3 DNA reads TGTGCCAGCAGCTACGCTAGCGGGGGGGCCGGTATAGATACGCAGTATTTT. V is TRBV11-2 and J is TRBJ2-3; TRBD2 matches at 12 bases. The trim removed 4 bases at V and 5 bases at J, leaving 10 bases unmatched. The CDR3 runs to 17 residues. CDR1 is SGHAT and CDR2 is FQNNGV in the germline V gene.